Listed here are 19 T cell receptor beta chains from one sample, sequenced in a study of blood T cell repertoires in COVID-19. TCRdb's copy holds only in-frame clones and misses some; the assay was immunoSEQ multiplex PCR. The sample records fewer than 250,000 clones, about 85% being singletons. The sample consisted of peripheral blood. These receptors were taken from a man in his 70s with acute or convalescent COVID-19.

A single count supports this clone. The chain recombines TRBV19 with TRBJ1-1; D is uncertain. Germline values: CDR1 LNHDA, CDR2 SQIVND (reference sequence). This CDR3 is 12 amino acids long. V dropped 5 bases and J dropped 3 bases, with 7 bases sitting between them. The CDR3, as DNA: TGTGCCAGTAGTGACCGGGACACTGAAGCTTTCTTT. Its translation is CASSDRDTEAFF.

J is TRBJ2-5 and V is TRBV19; D is unclear. V was pared by 3 bases and J by 4 bases, with 9 bases between. CDR3 length: 13 residues. Germline V gene sequence: CDR1 LNHDA, CDR2 SQIVND (reference sequence). DNA for the CDR3: TGTGCCAGTAGTATTGGCACTACAGAGACCCAGTACTTC. Translation: CASSIGTTETQYF.

CDR3 region: CASSLVTGEAEAFF. In nucleotides, the CDR3 is TGTGCCAGCAGCTTAGTGACAGGGGAGGCCGAAGCTTTCTTT. The chain couples TRBV7-9 to TRBJ1-1, with 8 bases that match TRBD1. The CDR3 has 14 amino acids. The trim removed 1 base at V and 8 bases at J, leaving 6 bases unmatched. Germline-derived CDR1 and CDR2 are SEHNR and FQNEAQ (reference sequence).

The chain has TRBV12-3 or TRBV12-4 and TRBJ2-7, with D maybe TRBD1 (5 bases). The CDR3 has 13 amino acids. Trimming stripped 1 base from V and 7 bases from J, with 11 bases between. The CDR3 coding sequence is TGTGCCAGCAGTTTAGAGGGGCCCCAAGAGCAGTACTTC. This encodes CASSLEGPQEQYF.

The chain couples TRBV28 to TRBJ1-4; possibly TRBD1 for D (6 bases). In germline, CDR1 is MDHEN, CDR2 SYDVKM. Trimming removed 6 bases from V and 2 bases from J, with 10 bases in between. The CDR3 is 14 amino acids. The CDR3 DNA follows: TGTGCCAGCAGGTACAGGGTGACTAATGAAAAACTGTTTTTT. Its protein product is CASRYRVTNEKLFF.

CDR3 protein: CASSQTLAGDEQYF. Written as DNA, the CDR3 is TGCGCCAGCAGTCAAACACTAGCGGGAGACGAGCAGTACTTC. This sequence joins TRBV23-1 and TRBJ2-7; 11 nucleotides line up with TRBD2. TRBV23-1 counts as an open reading frame of uncertain function. CDR3 length: 14 residues. The junction had 2 bases not matched to a gene; V was cut back by 2 bases and J by 5 bases.

The chain is built from TRBV2 and TRBJ1-1; possible D gene TRBD1, 5 bases. The CDR3 has 15 residues. V lost 4 bases and J 0 bases, leaving 12 bases between the germline ends. Germline CDR1 is SNHLY and CDR2 is FYNNEI. The CDR3 here is CASSVWAGMNTEAFF. DNA for the CDR3: TGTGCCAGCAGTGTTTGGGCAGGGATGAACACTGAAGCTTTCTTT.

CDR3 residues: CASSQFLGDEQYF. In DNA form, the CDR3 reads TGCGCCAGCAGCCAATTTCTCGGGGACGAGCAGTACTTC. The chain employs TRBV4-3 and TRBJ2-7, with D possibly being TRBD2 (5 bases). V lost 2 bases, J lost 5 bases, and 10 bases lay in between. CDR1 LGHNA and CDR2 YSLEER come from the germline V gene. The CDR3 sequence is 13 residues long.

The chain employs TRBV4-2 and TRBJ2-7, with TRBD1 matching 8 bases. CDR3 length equals 13 residues. The V and J ends lost 4 bases and 7 bases, in that order; junction bases with no gene match: 6. From germline, CDR1 is LGHNA and CDR2 YNFKEQ. The CDR3 sequence is CASSPDRVREQYF. In nucleotides, the CDR3 is TGTGCCAGCAGCCCGGACAGGGTGCGGGAGCAGTACTTC.

The rearrangement links TRBV6-5 to TRBJ2-7; 8 bases fit TRBD2. The CDR3 has 13 amino acids. The germline CDR1 and CDR2 sequences are MNHEY and SVGAGI. Unmatched junction bases numbered 6, after V lost 5 bases and J lost 6 bases. For the CDR3, the DNA is TGTGCCAGCAGTATTGGACTAGCCGTCGAGCAGTACTTC. Its protein is CASSIGLAVEQYF.

This clone has more than one count but fewer than ten. The gene calls are TRBV4-2 and TRBJ2-7, with 7 bases identical to TRBD2. Trimming cost V 0 bases and J 0 bases; bases outside gene matches: 8. Per germline, CDR1 LGHNA and CDR2 YNFKEQ. The CDR3 loop spans 17 amino acids. CDR3 sequence (DNA): TGTGCCAGCAGCCAAGATTCGCACGGGACTACCTCCTACGAGCAGTACTTC. Protein: CASSQDSHGTTSYEQYF.

The chain uses TRBV5-6 and TRBJ2-7, with D tentatively TRBD1 (6 bases). V was pared by 0 bases and J by 6 bases, with 10 bases between. The V gene's germline CDR1 is SGHDT and CDR2 YYEEEE. The CDR3 consists of 13 residues. CDR3 loop: CASSLVGGSEQYF. For the CDR3, the DNA is TGTGCCAGCAGCTTGGTTGGGGGCTCCGAGCAGTACTTC.

V gene TRBV5-1 combines with J gene TRBJ2-5; a possible D gene is TRBD2 (5 bases). V gave up 5 bases and J gave up 2 bases, with 19 bases separating them. Germline V CDR1 and CDR2: SGHRS, YFSETQ. This CDR3 has 16 amino acids. CDR3: CASSSGSYRGQETQYF. The CDR3 DNA reads TGCGCCAGCAGTTCCGGGTCCTACCGAGGGCAAGAGACCCAGTACTTC.

The V call is TRBV5-1, the J call TRBJ2-3, with 7 bases lining up with TRBD1. CDR3 length: 15 amino acids. Germline-derived CDR1 and CDR2 are SGHRS and YFSETQ. V dropped 0 bases and J dropped 2; count of bases not matched to a gene: 3. The DNA of the CDR3 is TGCGCCAGCAGCTTGGGACAGGGCCTCACAGATACGCAGTATTTT. It specifies CASSLGQGLTDTQYF.

J is TRBJ1-5 and V is TRBV5-6; D is ambiguous. V lost 0 bases to trimming and J lost 1 base, with 5 bases between them. CDR3 length: 14 amino acids. Germline V CDR1 and CDR2: SGHDT, YYEEEE. The CDR3 loop reads CASSLGRSNQPQHF. Here the CDR3 DNA reads TGTGCCAGCAGCTTGGGCAGGAGCAATCAGCCCCAGCATTTT.

The chain couples TRBV3-1 (or the pseudogene TRBV3-2) to TRBJ2-2; D gene unclear. V dropped 8 bases and J dropped 4 bases, with 8 bases sitting between them. CDR1 and CDR2 (germline): LGHDT, YNNKEL (reference sequence). CDR3 size: 12 residues. In DNA, the CDR3 is TGTGCCAGCCAAGAGGTCACCGGGGAGCTGTTTTTT. Encoded protein: CASQEVTGELFF.

The gene calls are TRBV24-1 and TRBJ2-1, with 8 bases that match TRBD2. CDR1 and CDR2 (germline): KGHDR, SFDVKD. CDR3 length equals 15 residues. After removal of 1 base from V and 5 bases from J, the junction contained 3 bases not matched to a gene. The CDR3 spells CATSDLSGSHNEQFF. Here the CDR3 DNA reads TGTGCCACCAGTGATTTAAGCGGGAGCCACAATGAGCAGTTCTTC.

DNA for the CDR3: TGCAGTGCTAGTGACGCCAGGGGGACTGAAGCTTTCTTT. The encoded protein is CSASDARGTEAFF. This chain joins TRBV20-1 and TRBJ1-1, with TRBD1 matching over 7 bases. The CDR3 is 13 residues long. J gave up 5 bases and V 3 bases, and 6 bases lay outside the gene matches. Germline values: CDR1 DFQATT, CDR2 SNEGSKA (reference sequence).

V gene TRBV7-3 combines with J gene TRBJ2-3, with D tentatively TRBD2 (6 bases). Trimming took off 0 bases at V and 2 bases at J, with 9 bases between the two ends. The CDR3 runs to 15 residues. The V gene's germline CDR1 is SGHTA and CDR2 FQGTGA. The CDR3 here is CASSLTGEVTDTQYF. The CDR3 DNA reads as TGTGCCAGCAGCTTAACCGGGGAGGTCACAGATACGCAGTATTTT.